This T cell receptor (beta chain) came from a study of blood T cell repertoires in COVID-19. At the level of the study: The origin of the acute and convalescent COVID-19 samples was the United States, Italy and Spain. PBMCs, B-cell-depleted T cells, or T cells provided the cDNA or gDNA that made up the material.

Original data processing: The authors estimated nucleated cell counts from reference gene primer amplification. Some clones are missing from TCRdb's copy, which holds only in-frame ones; the method was immunoSEQ multiplex PCR. That table gives V, J and clone size, and the DNA gave D and trimming. Counted here are fewer than 250,000 clones, around nine tenths occurring once; the ten biggest clones make up about 1.6%. V was cut by 5 bases and J by 0 bases, with 13 bases left in between. The CDR3 contains 15 residues. CDR1 SEHNR and CDR2 FQNEAQ come from the germline V gene (reference sequence). This receptor was identified in a woman aged 55-69 years who had recovered from COVID-19. The V gene is TRBV7-9, the J gene TRBJ1-1; D gene uncertain. The sequencing sample was made of peripheral blood. CDR3 sequence: CASSPTSGLNTEAFF. The CDR3 DNA sequence: TGTGCCAGCAGCCCGACGAGCGGTCTGAACACTGAAGCTTTCTTT.